Below, 27 T cell receptor beta chains from the same sample are listed, as sequenced in a study of blood T cell repertoires in COVID-19. This table comes from immunoSEQ multiplex PCR, and its TCRdb copy is limited to in-frame clones, with some not included. The repertoire holds some 140,000 clones, with about 90% as singletons. Specimen: peripheral blood. These receptors were obtained from a man between 50 and 59 years old with acute or convalescent COVID-19.

The chain joins TRBV27 to TRBJ2-7, with D perhaps matching TRBD2 (7 bases). Germline V gives CDR1 MNHEY, CDR2 SMNVEV (reference sequence). V dropped 5 bases and J dropped 4 bases, with 18 bases sitting between them. The CDR3 loop spans 15 amino acids. CDR3 in amino acids: CASSPLGGRGYEQYF. The CDR3 DNA sequence: TGTGCCAGCAGTCCCCTAGGGGGGAGGGGGTACGAGCAGTACTTC.

V gene TRBV7-8 combines with J gene TRBJ2-2, with 7 bases aligning to TRBD1. Trimming removed 3 bases from V and 6 bases from J; junction bases left unmatched: 10. Germline assignment: CDR1 SGHVS and CDR2 FQNEAQ. The CDR3 covers 16 residues. This chain's CDR3 is CASSFHRDSISGELFF. In DNA form, the CDR3 reads TGTGCCAGCAGCTTTCACCGGGACAGTATCTCCGGGGAGCTGTTTTTT.

This clone is a singleton in its sample. The rearrangement joins TRBV6-2 or TRBV6-3 to TRBJ2-1; a weak D match, TRBD2 (6 bases). Germline-derived CDR1 and CDR2 are MNHEY and SVGEGT. This CDR3 spans 17 amino acids. V was shortened by 5 bases and J by 2 bases, with 19 bases between the two germline ends. In DNA form, the CDR3 reads TGTGCCAGCAGTGCGTCAGCCGGGACTCCGCCCTACAATGAGCAGTTCTTC. It translates to CASSASAGTPPYNEQFF.

The chain carries TRBV9 and TRBJ1-1; D not certain. The CDR3 is 13 amino acids. CDR1 is SGDLS, CDR2 YYNGEE, per germline. Deletions cut 3 bases from V and 0 bases from J, with 6 bases between. Here the CDR3 DNA reads TGTGCCAGCAGCGCCCAAATGAACACTGAAGCTTTCTTT. Residues: CASSAQMNTEAFF.

This chain joins TRBV28 and TRBJ1-3, with D maybe TRBD1 (5 bases). The V gene lost 7 bases and the J gene lost 1 base, with 8 bases spanning the gap. The germline V gene encodes CDR1 MDHEN and CDR2 SYDVKM. The CDR3 loop spans 13 amino acids. CDR3 amino acids: CASTSGSGNTIYF. Here the CDR3 DNA reads TGTGCCAGCACCTCAGGGTCTGGAAACACCATATATTTT. The full variable domain, completed using reference TRBV28 and TRBJ1-3, is DVKVTQSSRYLVKRTGEKVFLECVQDMDHENMFWYRQDPGLGLRLIYFSYDVKMKEKGDIPEGYSVSREKKERFSLILESASTNQTSMYLCASTSGSGNTIYFGEGSWLTVV.

This clone was recorded only once. The rearrangement uses TRBV7-9 and TRBJ2-2, with 12 nucleotides matching TRBD1. CDR1 and CDR2 from the germline V gene are SEHNR and FQNEAQ (reference sequence). This CDR3 spans 18 amino acids. J gave up 4 bases and V 5 bases, and 11 bases lay outside the gene matches. DNA for the CDR3: TGTGCCAGCAGCCCTTGGGCCAGGGACAGGGGGCCCACCGGGGAGCTGTTTTTT. Protein: CASSPWARDRGPTGELFF.

V is TRBV24-1 and J is TRBJ2-3; 8 bases line up with TRBD1. The CDR3 contains 18 residues. The germline gives CDR1 KGHDR, CDR2 SFDVKD. V lost 4 bases to trimming and J lost 4 bases; unmatched junction nucleotides: 15. This CDR3 is CATSDPGATGVSADTQYF. In nucleotides, the CDR3 is TGTGCCACCAGTGACCCCGGGGCGACAGGGGTCTCGGCAGATACGCAGTATTTT.

In its sample, this clone was seen a few times. V gene TRBV12-3 or TRBV12-4 combines with J gene TRBJ2-7; TRBD2 might be the D (5 bases). Trimming removed 8 bases at V and 3 bases at J, with 14 bases between. The CDR3 sequence is 13 residues long. The CDR3, as DNA: TGTGCCAGCGGGTTGGTGCGGGTCTACGAGCAGTACTTC. It codes for CASGLVRVYEQYF.

The rearrangement uses TRBV3-1 (or the pseudogene TRBV3-2) and TRBJ2-7; a weak D match, TRBD2 (5 bases). Germline V gives CDR1 LGHDT, CDR2 YNNKEL (reference sequence). Deletions cut 0 bases from V and 6 bases from J, with 9 bases between. The CDR3 contains 13 residues. Written as DNA, the CDR3 is TGTGCCAGCAGCCAAGATTCGGCGGGCGAGCAGTACTTC. Translated: CASSQDSAGEQYF.

The chain carries TRBV19 and TRBJ2-1, with D perhaps TRBD1 (6 bases). CDR3 length: 16 residues. V dropped 3 bases and J dropped 5 bases, with 17 bases sitting between them. Germline V gives CDR1 LNHDA, CDR2 SQIVND (reference sequence). The CDR3: CASSISGTRVHNEQFF. The CDR3 bases are TGTGCCAGTAGTATCTCCGGGACACGAGTGCACAATGAGCAGTTCTTC.

This clone appeared a single time. This chain joins TRBV12-5 and TRBJ2-1; D unclear. The V gene's germline CDR1 is LGHNT and CDR2 FRNRAP. V lost 6 bases, J lost 3 bases, and 3 bases lay in between. CDR3 length equals 11 residues. CDR3 region: CASGYYNEQFF. The CDR3 DNA reads as TGTGCTAGTGGCTACTACAATGAGCAGTTCTTC.

The CDR3 DNA reads as TGCGCCAGCAGCTTGGGGACTAGCGGCTCTAAAGAGACCCAGTACTTC. Its translation is CASSLGTSGSKETQYF. J is TRBJ2-5 and V is TRBV5-1; 10 nucleotides agree with TRBD2. CDR3 length: 16 amino acids. Trimming cost V 0 bases and J 3 bases; bases outside gene matches: 5. Germline CDR1 SGHRS, CDR2 YFSETQ.

The chain carries TRBV18 and TRBJ2-2, with 11 nucleotides matching TRBD2. Germline-derived CDR1 and CDR2 are KGHSH and LQKENI. Losses at the gene ends were 4 bases for V and 3 bases for J; bases not matched to a gene: 7. The length of the CDR3 is 17 residues. CDR3: CASSLTASGRYTGELFF. The CDR3 DNA reads as TGTGCCAGCTCACTAACCGCTAGCGGGAGGTACACCGGGGAGCTGTTTTTT.

This clone appeared a single time. The V call is TRBV29-1, the J call TRBJ1-2; D is ambiguous. The CDR3 loop spans 13 amino acids. Trimming removed 6 bases from V and 3 bases from J, with 14 bases in between. Germline V gene sequence: CDR1 SQVTM, CDR2 ANQGSEA. CDR3 region: CSVHLREDYGYTF. The CDR3 DNA reads TGCAGCGTGCACCTAAGGGAGGACTATGGCTACACCTTC.

This chain uses TRBV7-9 with TRBJ2-3; a possible D gene is TRBD2 (5 bases). Germline V gene data show CDR1 as SEHNR and CDR2 as FQNEAQ (reference sequence). Trimming cost V 1 base and J 5 bases, with 13 bases left between them. CDR3 length equals 15 residues. The CDR3 coding sequence is TGTGCCAGCAGCTTAGAAGTGTCGGGGATAGATACGCAGTATTTT. This sequence encodes CASSLEVSGIDTQYF.

This rearrangement joins TRBV2 to TRBJ2-7; 10 bases match TRBD1. After removal of 7 bases from V and 1 base from J, the junction contained 4 bases not matched to a gene. Looked up from germline, CDR1 is SNHLY and CDR2 is FYNNEI. The CDR3 is made up of 14 amino acids. The CDR3 here is CASTEGQGSYEQYF. The CDR3 region has the DNA TGTGCCAGCACTGAGGGACAGGGGTCCTACGAGCAGTACTTC.

This sequence joins TRBV4-1 and TRBJ1-1; 7 positions match TRBD1. The V and J ends lost 2 bases and 5 bases, in that order; junction bases with no gene match: 8. The germline V gene encodes CDR1 MGHRA and CDR2 YSYEKL. This CDR3 comprises 15 residues. In DNA, the CDR3 is TGCGCCAGCAGCCAAAATCGGGGACAGACTACTGAAGCTTTCTTT. Amino acids: CASSQNRGQTTEAFF.

The table lists this clone with a few counts. The chain is built from TRBV28 and TRBJ2-2, with TRBD2 identical over 11 bases. Germline lookup yields CDR1 MDHEN and CDR2 SYDVKM. V shed 5 bases and J 7 bases; nucleotides not matched to a gene: 12. The CDR3 consists of 17 residues. The CDR3 DNA is TGTGCCAGCAGTCCCCCCTTAGCGGGAGGGGCCGGCGGGGAGCTGTTTTTT. This gives the protein CASSPPLAGGAGGELFF.

The J gene is TRBJ2-7, the V gene TRBV7-2; 8 bases line up with TRBD2. The CDR3 length is 15 residues. V was clipped by 1 base and J by 2 bases; unmatched bases: 4. Germline CDR1 is SGHTA and CDR2 is FQGNSA. The CDR3 nucleotides are TGTGCCAGCAGCTTAGATAGCGGGAACCCCTACGAGCAGTACTTC. It specifies CASSLDSGNPYEQYF.

The V call is TRBV5-1, the J call TRBJ2-2, with 7 bases aligning to TRBD1. Germline V gives CDR1 SGHRS, CDR2 YFSETQ. The length of the CDR3 is 15 residues. The J segment lost 5 bases and the V segment lost 4 bases, leaving 8 bases of the junction unmatched. This chain's CDR3 is CASSPRTGRTGELFF. Written as DNA, the CDR3 is TGCGCCAGCAGCCCCAGGACAGGACGGACCGGGGAGCTGTTTTTT.

V usage is TRBV7-6 and J usage is TRBJ2-5; D perhaps matches TRBD2 (6 bases). The V gene lost 3 bases and the J gene lost 2 bases, with 13 bases spanning the gap. The CDR3 extends over 15 amino acids. CDR1 is SGHVS, CDR2 FNYEAQ, per germline. The CDR3 sequence is CASSFWRDSQETQYF. For the CDR3, the DNA is TGTGCCAGCAGCTTTTGGCGGGACTCTCAAGAGACCCAGTACTTC.

The CDR3 spells CASSQHRAGGNTIYF. DNA for the CDR3: TGCGCCAGCAGCCAACACAGGGCCGGCGGAAACACCATATATTTT. The chain uses TRBV4-1 and TRBJ1-3, with D maybe TRBD1 (6 bases). From germline, CDR1 is MGHRA and CDR2 YSYEKL. This CDR3 region has 15 residues. The ends were cut back, 2 bases at V and 4 bases at J, with 12 bases in the middle.

The chain carries TRBV7-3 and TRBJ2-7; D may be TRBD2 (5 bases). The CDR3 extends over 14 amino acids. CDR1 is SGHTA, CDR2 FQGTGA, per germline. V was clipped by 3 bases and J by 4 bases, with 13 bases between them. The CDR3 loop reads CASSLGVPPYEQYF. In DNA form, the CDR3 reads TGTGCCAGCAGCTTGGGAGTCCCTCCTTACGAGCAGTACTTC.

The CDR3 region has the DNA TGTGCCAGCAGCTTTCTAGCGGGAGACAACGGGGAGCTGTTTTTT. This encodes CASSFLAGDNGELFF. The chain joins TRBV7-9 to TRBJ2-2, with 10 positions matching TRBD2. The CDR3 is 15 residues long. With V trimmed by 3 bases and J by 7 bases, 5 bases remained unmatched. CDR1 is SEHNR and CDR2 is FQNEAQ in the germline V gene (reference sequence).

The chain links TRBV9 to TRBJ1-6; D is unresolved. Germline CDR1 is SGDLS and CDR2 is YYNGEE. Trimming took 3 bases from V and 10 from J, leaving 14 bases between them. The CDR3 totals 14 residues. The CDR3 sequence: CASSAVGVGSPLHF. CDR3 DNA: TGTGCCAGCAGCGCCGTGGGAGTTGGCTCACCCCTCCACTTT.

This chain connects TRBV19 to TRBJ2-7; 9 nucleotides match TRBD1. Germline assignment: CDR1 LNHDA and CDR2 SQIVND (reference sequence). This CDR3 is built from 17 residues. The V and J ends lost 3 bases and 2 bases, in that order; junction bases with no gene match: 11. The chain's CDR3 is CASSIYVFGTGPYEQYF. The CDR3 nucleotides read TGTGCCAGTAGTATCTATGTATTTGGGACAGGGCCCTACGAGCAGTACTTC.

The chain uses TRBV5-6 and TRBJ1-1; TRBD1 might be the D (6 bases). Between the trimmed V and J ends, which lost 2 bases and 3 bases, there was a span of 14 bases. The CDR3 has 15 amino acids. Germline values: CDR1 SGHDT, CDR2 YYEEEE. CDR3 coding DNA: TGTGCCAGCAGCTTCCAGGGGCGTAGGTACACTGAAGCTTTCTTT. It translates to CASSFQGRRYTEAFF.